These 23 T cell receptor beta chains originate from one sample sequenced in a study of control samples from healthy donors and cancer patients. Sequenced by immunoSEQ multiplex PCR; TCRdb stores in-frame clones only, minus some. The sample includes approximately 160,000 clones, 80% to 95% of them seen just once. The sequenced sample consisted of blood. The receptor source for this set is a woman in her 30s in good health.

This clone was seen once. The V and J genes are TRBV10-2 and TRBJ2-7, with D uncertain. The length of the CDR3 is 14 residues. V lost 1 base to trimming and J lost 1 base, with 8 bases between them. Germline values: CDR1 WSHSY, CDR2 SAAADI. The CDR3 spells CASSELGSSYEQYF. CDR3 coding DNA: TGCGCCAGCAGTGAGTTGGGATCGTCCTACGAGCAGTACTTC.

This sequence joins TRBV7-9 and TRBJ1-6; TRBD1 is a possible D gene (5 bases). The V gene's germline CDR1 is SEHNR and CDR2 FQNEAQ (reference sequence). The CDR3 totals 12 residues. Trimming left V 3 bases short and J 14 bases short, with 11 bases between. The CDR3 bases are TGTGCCAGCAGCTTGGGGACGAGAGCCCTCCACTTT. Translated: CASSLGTRALHF.

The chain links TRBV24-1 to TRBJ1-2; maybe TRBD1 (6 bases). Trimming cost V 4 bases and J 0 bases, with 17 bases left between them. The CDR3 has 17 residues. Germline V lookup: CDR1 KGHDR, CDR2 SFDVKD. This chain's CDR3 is CATSDRSGTSANYGYTF. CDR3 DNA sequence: TGTGCCACCAGTGACCGTTCCGGGACATCGGCTAACTATGGCTACACCTTC.

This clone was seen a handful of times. The CDR3 DNA sequence: TGTGCCACTTTTCCAGGGGGCGCAGCGGACACTGAAGCTTTCTTT. Translating gives CATFPGGAADTEAFF. The rearrangement links TRBV28 to TRBJ1-1; 8 bases align to TRBD1. From germline, CDR1 is MDHEN and CDR2 SYDVKM. CDR3 size: 15 residues. Trimming at V came to 10 bases and at J to 3 bases, leaving 13 bases not matched to a gene.

The CDR3: CASSEGLGETDTQYF. The CDR3 bases are TGTGCCAGCAGTGAAGGACTAGGTGAAACAGATACGCAGTATTTT. The V gene is TRBV2, the J gene TRBJ2-3, with D possibly being TRBD2 (6 bases). CDR1 SNHLY and CDR2 FYNNEI come from the germline V gene. V was shortened by 1 base and J by 3 bases, with 11 bases between the two germline ends. The CDR3 has 15 residues.

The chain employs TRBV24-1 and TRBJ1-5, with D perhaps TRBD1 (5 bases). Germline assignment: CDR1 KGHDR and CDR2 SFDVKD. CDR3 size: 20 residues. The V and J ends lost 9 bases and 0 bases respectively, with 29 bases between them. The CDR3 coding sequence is TGTGCCACCCTAGAAAAAAGTCGTAGGGGCACGCCATATAGCAATCAGCCCCAGCATTTT. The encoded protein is CATLEKSRRGTPYSNQPQHF.

The CDR3 here is CASGSGLAANEQFF. The CDR3 DNA reads TGCGCCAGCGGCTCGGGACTAGCAGCTAATGAGCAGTTCTTC. The V gene is TRBV5-1, the J gene TRBJ2-1; TRBD2 agrees at 9 bases. The V segment lost 7 bases and the J segment 7 bases; nucleotides outside the gene matches: 9. The CDR3 covers 14 residues. Looked up from germline, CDR1 is SGHRS and CDR2 is YFSETQ.

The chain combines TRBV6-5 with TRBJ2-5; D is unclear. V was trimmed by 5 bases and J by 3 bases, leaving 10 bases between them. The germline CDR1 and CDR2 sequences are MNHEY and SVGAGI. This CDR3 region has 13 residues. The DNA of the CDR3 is TGTGCCAGCAGTCGGACGGATGAAGAGACCCAGTACTTC. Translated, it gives CASSRTDEETQYF.

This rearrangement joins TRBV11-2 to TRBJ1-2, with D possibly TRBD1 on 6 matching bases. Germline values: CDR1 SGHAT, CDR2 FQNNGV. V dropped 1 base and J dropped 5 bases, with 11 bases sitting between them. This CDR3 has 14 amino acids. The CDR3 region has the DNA TGTGCCAGCAGCTTAGTGGGGGCAGGTTATGGCTACACCTTC. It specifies CASSLVGAGYGYTF.

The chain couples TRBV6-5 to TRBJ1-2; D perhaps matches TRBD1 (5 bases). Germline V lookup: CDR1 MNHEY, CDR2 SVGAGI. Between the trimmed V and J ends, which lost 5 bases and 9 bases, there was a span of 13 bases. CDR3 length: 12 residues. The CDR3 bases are TGTGCCAGCAGTATGGGGGATATCCGCTACACCTTC. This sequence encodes CASSMGDIRYTF.

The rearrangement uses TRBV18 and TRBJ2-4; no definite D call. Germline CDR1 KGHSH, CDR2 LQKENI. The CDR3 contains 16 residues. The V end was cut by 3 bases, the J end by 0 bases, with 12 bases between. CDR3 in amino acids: CASSPFIGVAKNIQYF. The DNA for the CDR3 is TGTGCCAGCTCACCCTTTATCGGTGTAGCCAAAAACATTCAGTACTTC.

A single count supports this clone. CDR3 sequence reads: CASKGLRGQRATNEKLFF. In DNA form, the CDR3 reads TGTGCCAGCAAGGGTTTGCGGGGGCAACGAGCTACTAATGAAAAACTGTTTTTT. V and J are TRBV28 and TRBJ1-4; a weak D match, TRBD1 (6 bases). V was pared by 7 bases and J by 2 bases, with 23 bases between. CDR3 size: 18 residues. Germline CDR1 MDHEN, CDR2 SYDVKM.

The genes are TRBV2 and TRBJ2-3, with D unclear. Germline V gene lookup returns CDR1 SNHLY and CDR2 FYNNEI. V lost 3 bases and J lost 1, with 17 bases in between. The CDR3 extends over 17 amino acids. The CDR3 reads CASSDPDFLRGTDTQYF. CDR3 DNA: TGTGCCAGCAGTGATCCTGACTTTTTAAGGGGCACAGATACGCAGTATTTT.

In nucleotides, the CDR3 is TGTGCCAGCAGTGTTTCCTACGAGCAGTACTTC. It yields the protein CASSVSYEQYF. The V gene is TRBV2, the J gene TRBJ2-7; D unclear. The CDR3 has 11 amino acids. Germline lookup yields CDR1 SNHLY and CDR2 FYNNEI. V shed 4 bases and J shed 1 base, with 2 bases lying between them.

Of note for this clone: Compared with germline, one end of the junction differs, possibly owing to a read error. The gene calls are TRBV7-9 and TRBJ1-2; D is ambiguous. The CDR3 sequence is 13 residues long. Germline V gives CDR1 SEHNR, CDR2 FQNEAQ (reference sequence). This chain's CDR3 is CAGSSQMNYGYTF. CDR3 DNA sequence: TGTGCCGGCAGCTCACAGATGAACTATGGCTACACCTTC.

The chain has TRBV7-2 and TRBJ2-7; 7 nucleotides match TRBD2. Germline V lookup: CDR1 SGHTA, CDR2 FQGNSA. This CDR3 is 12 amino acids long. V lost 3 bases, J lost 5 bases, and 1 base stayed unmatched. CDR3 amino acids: CASSFGTNEQYF. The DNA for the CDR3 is TGTGCCAGCAGCTTCGGGACTAACGAGCAGTACTTC.

The CDR3 loop reads CASRGTGAQGGYTF. DNA of the CDR3: TGTGCCAGCAGAGGGACAGGGGCACAGGGAGGCTACACCTTC. This sequence joins TRBV28 and TRBJ1-2; the match to TRBD1 covers 10 bases. The CDR3 is 14 residues long. After removal of 6 bases from V and 8 bases from J, the junction contained 9 bases not matched to a gene. In germline, CDR1 is MDHEN, CDR2 SYDVKM.

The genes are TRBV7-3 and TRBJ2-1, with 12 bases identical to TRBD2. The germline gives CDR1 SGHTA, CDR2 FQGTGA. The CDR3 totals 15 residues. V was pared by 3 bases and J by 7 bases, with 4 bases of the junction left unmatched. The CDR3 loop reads CASSLSGTSGNEQFF. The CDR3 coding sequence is TGTGCCAGCAGCTTGTCCGGGACTAGCGGGAATGAGCAGTTCTTC.

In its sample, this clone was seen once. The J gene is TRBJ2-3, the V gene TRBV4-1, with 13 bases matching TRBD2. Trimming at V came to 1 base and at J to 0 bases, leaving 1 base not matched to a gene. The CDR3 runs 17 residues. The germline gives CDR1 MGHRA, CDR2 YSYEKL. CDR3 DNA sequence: TGCGCCAGCAGCCAAGTGGGACTAGCGGGAAGCACAGATACGCAGTATTTT. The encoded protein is CASSQVGLAGSTDTQYF.

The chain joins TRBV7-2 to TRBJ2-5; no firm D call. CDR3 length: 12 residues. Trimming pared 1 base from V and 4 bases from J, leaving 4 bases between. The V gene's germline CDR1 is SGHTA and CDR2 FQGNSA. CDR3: CASSLGRETQYF. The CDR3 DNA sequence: TGTGCCAGCAGCTTAGGCCGAGAGACCCAGTACTTC.

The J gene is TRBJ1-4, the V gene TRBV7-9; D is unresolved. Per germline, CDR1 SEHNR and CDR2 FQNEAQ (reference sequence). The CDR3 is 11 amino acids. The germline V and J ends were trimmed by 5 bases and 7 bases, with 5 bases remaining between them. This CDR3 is CASSNVEKLFF. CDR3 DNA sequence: TGTGCCAGCAGCAACGTTGAAAAACTGTTTTTT.

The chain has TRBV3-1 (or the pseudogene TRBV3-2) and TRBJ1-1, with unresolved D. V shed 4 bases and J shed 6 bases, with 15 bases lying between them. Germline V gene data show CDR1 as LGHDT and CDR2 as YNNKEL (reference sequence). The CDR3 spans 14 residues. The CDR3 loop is CASSPIGSSAEAFF. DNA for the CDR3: TGTGCCAGCAGCCCGATTGGTTCCTCAGCTGAAGCTTTCTTT.

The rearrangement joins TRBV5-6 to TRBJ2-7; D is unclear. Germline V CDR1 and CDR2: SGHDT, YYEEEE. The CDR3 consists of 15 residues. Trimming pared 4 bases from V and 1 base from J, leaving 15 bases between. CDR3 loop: CASSHQILYSYEQYF. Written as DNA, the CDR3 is TGTGCCAGCAGCCACCAAATACTATATTCCTACGAGCAGTACTTC.